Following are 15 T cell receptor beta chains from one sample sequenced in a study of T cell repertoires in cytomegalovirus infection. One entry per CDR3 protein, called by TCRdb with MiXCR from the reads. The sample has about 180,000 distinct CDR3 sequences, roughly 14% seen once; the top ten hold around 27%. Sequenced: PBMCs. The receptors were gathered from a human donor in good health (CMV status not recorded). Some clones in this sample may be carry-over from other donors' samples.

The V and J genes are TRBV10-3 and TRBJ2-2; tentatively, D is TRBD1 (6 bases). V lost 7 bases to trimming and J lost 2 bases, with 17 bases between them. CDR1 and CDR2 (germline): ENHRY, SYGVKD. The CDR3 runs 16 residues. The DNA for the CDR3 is TGTGCCATCACCAATAGACAGGTTATAAACACCGGGGAGCTGTTTTTT. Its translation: CAITNRQVINTGELFF.

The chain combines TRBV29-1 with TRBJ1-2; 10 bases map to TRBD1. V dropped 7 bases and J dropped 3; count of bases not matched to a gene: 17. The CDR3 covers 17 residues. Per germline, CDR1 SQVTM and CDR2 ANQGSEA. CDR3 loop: CSEKRTGGTSRDYGYTF. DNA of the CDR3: TGCAGCGAAAAGAGGACAGGGGGGACATCCCGGGACTATGGCTACACCTTC.

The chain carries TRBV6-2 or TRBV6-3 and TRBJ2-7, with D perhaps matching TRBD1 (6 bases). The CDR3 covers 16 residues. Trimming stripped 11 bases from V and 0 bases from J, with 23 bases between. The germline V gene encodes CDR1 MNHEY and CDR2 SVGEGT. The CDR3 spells CAGRSSGTHSSYEQYF. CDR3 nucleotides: TGTGCCGGACGATCCTCCGGGACACATAGCTCCTACGAGCAGTACTTC.

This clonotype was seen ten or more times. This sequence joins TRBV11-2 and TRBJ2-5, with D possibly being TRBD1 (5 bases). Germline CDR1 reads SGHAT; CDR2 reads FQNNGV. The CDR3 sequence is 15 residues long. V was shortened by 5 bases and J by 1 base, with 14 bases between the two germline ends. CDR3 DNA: TGTGCCAGCAGCCTAGGGGCGGCATTCCAAGAGACCCAGTACTTC. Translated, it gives CASSLGAAFQETQYF.

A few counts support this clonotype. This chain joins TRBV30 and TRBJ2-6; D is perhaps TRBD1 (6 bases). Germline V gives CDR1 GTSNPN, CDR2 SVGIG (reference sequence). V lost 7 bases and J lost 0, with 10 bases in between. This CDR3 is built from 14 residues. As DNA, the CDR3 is TGTGCCTTTGACAGGTCCTCTGGGGCCAACGTCCTGACTTTC. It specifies CAFDRSSGANVLTF.

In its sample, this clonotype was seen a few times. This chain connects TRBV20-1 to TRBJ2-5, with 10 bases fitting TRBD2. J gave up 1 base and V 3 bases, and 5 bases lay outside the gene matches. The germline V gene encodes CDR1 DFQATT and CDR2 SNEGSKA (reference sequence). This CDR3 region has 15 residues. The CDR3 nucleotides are TGCAGTGCTAGCCCCGCTAGCGGGAGCCAAGAGACCCAGTACTTC. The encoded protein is CSASPASGSQETQYF.

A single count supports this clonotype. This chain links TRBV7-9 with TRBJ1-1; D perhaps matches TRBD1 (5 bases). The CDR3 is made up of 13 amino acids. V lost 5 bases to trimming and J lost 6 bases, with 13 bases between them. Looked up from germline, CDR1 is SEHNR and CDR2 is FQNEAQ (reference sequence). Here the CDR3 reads CASSRGGVPEAFF. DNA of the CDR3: TGTGCCAGCAGCAGAGGAGGGGTTCCTGAAGCTTTCTTT.

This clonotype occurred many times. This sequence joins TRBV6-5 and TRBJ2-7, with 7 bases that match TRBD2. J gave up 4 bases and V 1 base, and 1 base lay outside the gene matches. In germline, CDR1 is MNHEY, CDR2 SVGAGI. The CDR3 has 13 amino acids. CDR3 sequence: CASSYLAGYEQYF. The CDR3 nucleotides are TGTGCCAGCAGTTACTTAGCGGGTTACGAGCAGTACTTC.

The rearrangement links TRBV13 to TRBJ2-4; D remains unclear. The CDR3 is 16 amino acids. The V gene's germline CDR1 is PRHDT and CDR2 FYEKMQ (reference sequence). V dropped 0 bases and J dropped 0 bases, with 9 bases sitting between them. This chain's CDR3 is CASSLGRRVAKNIQYF. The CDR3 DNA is TGTGCCAGCAGCTTAGGCCGTAGAGTAGCCAAAAACATTCAGTACTTC. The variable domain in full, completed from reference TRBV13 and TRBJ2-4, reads AAGVIQSPRHLIKEKRETATLKCYPIPRHDTVYWYQQGPGQDPQFLISFYEKMQSDKGSIPDRFSAQQFSDYHSELNMSSLELGDSALYFCASSLGRRVAKNIQYFGAGTRLSVL.

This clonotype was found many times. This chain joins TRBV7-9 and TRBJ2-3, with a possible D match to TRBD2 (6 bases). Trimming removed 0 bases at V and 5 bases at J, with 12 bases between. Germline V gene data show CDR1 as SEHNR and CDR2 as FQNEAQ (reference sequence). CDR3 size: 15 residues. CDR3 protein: CASSLAGGYGDTQYF. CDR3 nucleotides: TGTGCCAGCAGCTTAGCAGGAGGGTATGGAGATACGCAGTATTTT.

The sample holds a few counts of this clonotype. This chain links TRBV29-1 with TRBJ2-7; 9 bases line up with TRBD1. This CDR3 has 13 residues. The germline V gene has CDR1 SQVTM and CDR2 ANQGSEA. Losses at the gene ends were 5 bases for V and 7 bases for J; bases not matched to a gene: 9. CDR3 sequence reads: CSVWLADRGEQYF. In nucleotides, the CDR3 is TGCAGCGTTTGGCTAGCGGACAGGGGAGAGCAGTACTTC.

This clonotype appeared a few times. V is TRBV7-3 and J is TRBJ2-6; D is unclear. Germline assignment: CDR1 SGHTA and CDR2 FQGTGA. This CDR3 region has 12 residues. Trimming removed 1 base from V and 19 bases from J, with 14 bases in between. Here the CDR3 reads CASSLNNRALTF. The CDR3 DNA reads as TGTGCCAGCAGCTTAAATAACAGAGCCCTAACTTTC.

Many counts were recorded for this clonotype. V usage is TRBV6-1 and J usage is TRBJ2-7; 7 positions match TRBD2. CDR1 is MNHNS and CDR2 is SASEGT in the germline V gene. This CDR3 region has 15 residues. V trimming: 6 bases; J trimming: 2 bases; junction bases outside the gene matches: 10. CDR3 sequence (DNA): TGTGCCAGCAGCCGCAGCGGGACCCTTGCCTACGAGCAGTACTTC. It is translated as CASSRSGTLAYEQYF.

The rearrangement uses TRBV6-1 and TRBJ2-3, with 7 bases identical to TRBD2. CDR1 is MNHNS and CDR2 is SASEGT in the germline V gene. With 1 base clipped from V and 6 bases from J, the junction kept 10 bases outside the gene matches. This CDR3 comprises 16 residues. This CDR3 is CASSEGKLGEGDTQYF. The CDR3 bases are TGTGCCAGCAGTGAAGGAAAACTAGGGGAGGGGGATACGCAGTATTTT.

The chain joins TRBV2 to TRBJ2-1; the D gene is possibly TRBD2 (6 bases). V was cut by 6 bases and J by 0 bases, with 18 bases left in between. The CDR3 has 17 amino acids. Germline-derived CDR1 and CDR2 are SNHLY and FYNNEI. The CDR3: CASRAGTLLSSYNEQFF. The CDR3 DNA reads TGTGCCAGCAGGGCCGGGACTCTCCTTAGCTCCTACAATGAGCAGTTCTTC.